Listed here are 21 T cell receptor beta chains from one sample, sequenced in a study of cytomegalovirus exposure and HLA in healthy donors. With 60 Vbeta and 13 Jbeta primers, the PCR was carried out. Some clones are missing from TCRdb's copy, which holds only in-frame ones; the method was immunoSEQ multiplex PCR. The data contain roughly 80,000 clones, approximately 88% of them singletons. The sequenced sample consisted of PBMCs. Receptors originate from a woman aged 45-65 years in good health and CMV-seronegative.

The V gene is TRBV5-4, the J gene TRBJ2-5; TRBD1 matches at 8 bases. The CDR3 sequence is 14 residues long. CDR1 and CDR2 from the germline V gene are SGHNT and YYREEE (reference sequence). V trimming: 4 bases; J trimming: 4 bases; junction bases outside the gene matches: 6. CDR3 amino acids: CASSPGTGSETQYF. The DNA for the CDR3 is TGTGCCAGCAGCCCGGGGACAGGCTCAGAGACCCAGTACTTC.

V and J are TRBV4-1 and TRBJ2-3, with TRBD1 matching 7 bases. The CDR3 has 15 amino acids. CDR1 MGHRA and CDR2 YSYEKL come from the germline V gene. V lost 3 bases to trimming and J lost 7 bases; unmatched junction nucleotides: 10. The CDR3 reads CASSHSGTDKYTQYF. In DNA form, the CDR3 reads TGCGCCAGCAGCCACTCCGGGACAGACAAATATACGCAGTATTTT.

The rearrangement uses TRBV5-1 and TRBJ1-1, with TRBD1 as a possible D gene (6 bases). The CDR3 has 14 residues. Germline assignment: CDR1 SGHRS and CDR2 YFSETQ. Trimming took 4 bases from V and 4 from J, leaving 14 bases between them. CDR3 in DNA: TGCGCCAGCAGCAATTTCACAGGGAGCACTGAAGCTTTCTTT. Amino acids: CASSNFTGSTEAFF.

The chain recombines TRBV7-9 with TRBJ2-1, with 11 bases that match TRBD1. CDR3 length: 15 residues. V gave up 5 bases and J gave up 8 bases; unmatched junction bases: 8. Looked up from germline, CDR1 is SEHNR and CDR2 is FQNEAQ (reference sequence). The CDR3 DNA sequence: TGTGCCAGCAGCGCCGGGACAGGGGGAGACGATGAGCAGTTCTTC. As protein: CASSAGTGGDDEQFF.

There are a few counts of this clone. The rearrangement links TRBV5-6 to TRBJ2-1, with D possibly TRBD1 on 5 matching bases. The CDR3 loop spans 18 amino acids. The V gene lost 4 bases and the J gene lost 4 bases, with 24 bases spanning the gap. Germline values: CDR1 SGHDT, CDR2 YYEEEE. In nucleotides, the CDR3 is TGTGCCAGCAGCCAAAGGCACAGGCTCACCAGTATTTACAATGAGCAGTTCTTC. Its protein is CASSQRHRLTSIYNEQFF.

CDR3 nucleotides: TGTGCCAGCAGTGAAAGTCCTGGGCCAAGAAACTACAATGAGCAGTTCTTC. It yields the protein CASSESPGPRNYNEQFF. The chain carries TRBV2 and TRBJ2-1, with no clear D. The CDR3 loop spans 17 amino acids. Germline V CDR1 and CDR2: SNHLY, FYNNEI. Trimming cost V 2 bases and J 3 bases, with 17 bases left between them.

The CDR3 protein is CASSDSSGNTIYF. The CDR3 nucleotides are TGTGCCAGCAGTGACAGCTCTGGAAACACCATATATTTT. V usage is TRBV6-1 and J usage is TRBJ1-3; D is uncertain. Germline lookup yields CDR1 MNHNS and CDR2 SASEGT. V was trimmed by 3 bases and J by 0 bases, leaving 3 bases between them. This CDR3 has 13 residues.

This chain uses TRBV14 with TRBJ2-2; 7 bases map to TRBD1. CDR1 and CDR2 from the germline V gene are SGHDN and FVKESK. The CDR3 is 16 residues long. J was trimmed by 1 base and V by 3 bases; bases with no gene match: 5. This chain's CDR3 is CASSHRQGRNTGELFF. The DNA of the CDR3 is TGTGCCAGCAGCCACAGACAGGGTAGGAACACCGGGGAGCTGTTTTTT.

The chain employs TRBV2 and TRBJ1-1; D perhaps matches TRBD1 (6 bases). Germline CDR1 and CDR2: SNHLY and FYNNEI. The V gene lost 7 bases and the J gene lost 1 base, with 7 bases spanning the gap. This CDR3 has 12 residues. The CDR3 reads CASKGENTEAFF. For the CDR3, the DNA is TGTGCCAGCAAGGGGGAGAACACTGAAGCTTTCTTT.

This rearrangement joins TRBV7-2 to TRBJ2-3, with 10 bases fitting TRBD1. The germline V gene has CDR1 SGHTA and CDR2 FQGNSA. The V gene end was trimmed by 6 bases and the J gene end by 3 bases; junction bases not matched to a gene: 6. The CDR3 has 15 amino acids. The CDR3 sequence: CASRTGGRGTDTQYF. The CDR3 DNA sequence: TGTGCCAGCAGGACAGGGGGCAGAGGGACAGATACGCAGTATTTT. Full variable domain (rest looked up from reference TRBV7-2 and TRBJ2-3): GAGVSQSPSNKVTEKGKDVELRCDPISGHTALYWYRQSLGQGLEFLIYFQGNSAPDKSGLPSDRFSAERTGGSVSTLTIQRTQQEDSAVYLCASRTGGRGTDTQYFGPGTRLTVL.

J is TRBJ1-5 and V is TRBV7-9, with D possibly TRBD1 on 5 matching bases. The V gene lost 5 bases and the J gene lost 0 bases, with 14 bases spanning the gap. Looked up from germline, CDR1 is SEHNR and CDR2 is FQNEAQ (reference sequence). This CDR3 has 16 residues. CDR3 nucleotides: TGTGCCAGCAGCCCCGCAGGGTCTTTTAGCAATCAGCCCCAGCATTTT. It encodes CASSPAGSFSNQPQHF. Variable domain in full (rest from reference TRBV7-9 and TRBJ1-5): DTGVSQNPRHKITKRGQNVTFRCDPISEHNRLYWYRQTLGQGPEFLTYFQNEAQLEKSRLLSDRFSAERPKGSFSTLEIQRTEQGDSAMYLCASSPAGSFSNQPQHFGDGTRLSIL.

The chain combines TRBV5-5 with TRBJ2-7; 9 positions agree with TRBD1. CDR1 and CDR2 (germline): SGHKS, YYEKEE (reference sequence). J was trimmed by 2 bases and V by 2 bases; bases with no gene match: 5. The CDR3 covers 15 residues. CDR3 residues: CASSFLGQGPYEQYV. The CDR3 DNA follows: TGTGCCAGCAGCTTCTTGGGACAGGGACCCTACGAGCAGTACGTC.

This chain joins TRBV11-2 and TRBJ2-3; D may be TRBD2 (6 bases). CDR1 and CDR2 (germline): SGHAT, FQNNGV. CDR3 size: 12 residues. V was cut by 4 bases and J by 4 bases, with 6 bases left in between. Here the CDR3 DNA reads TGTGCCAGCAGCTGGGGGGCAGATACGCAGTATTTT. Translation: CASSWGADTQYF.

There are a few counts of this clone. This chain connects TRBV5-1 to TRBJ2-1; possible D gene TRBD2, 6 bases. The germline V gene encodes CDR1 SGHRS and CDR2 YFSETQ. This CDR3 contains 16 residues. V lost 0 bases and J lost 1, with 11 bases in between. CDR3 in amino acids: CASSLDLAWSYNEQFF. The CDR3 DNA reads TGCGCCAGCAGCTTGGACCTAGCGTGGTCCTACAATGAGCAGTTCTTC.

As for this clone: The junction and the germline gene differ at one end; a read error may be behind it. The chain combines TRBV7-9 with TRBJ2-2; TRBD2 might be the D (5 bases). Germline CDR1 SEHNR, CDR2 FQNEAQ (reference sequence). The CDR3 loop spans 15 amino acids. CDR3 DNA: TGTGCCAGCAGCTTAGTGAGCCTAAACACCGGGGAACTGTTTTTT. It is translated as CASSLVSLNTGELFF.

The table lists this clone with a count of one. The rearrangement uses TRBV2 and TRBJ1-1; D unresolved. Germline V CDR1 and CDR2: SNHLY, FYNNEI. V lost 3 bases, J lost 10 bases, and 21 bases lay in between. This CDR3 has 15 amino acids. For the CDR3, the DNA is TGTGCCAGCAGTGATCGGAGGGTCTTGGGAGTCGTAGCTTTCTTT. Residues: CASSDRRVLGVVAFF.

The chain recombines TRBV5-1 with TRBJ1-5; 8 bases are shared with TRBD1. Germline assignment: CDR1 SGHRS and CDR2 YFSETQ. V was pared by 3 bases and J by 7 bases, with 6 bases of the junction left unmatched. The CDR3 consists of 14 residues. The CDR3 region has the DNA TGCGCCAGCAGCTCCGGACAGGGCATCCAGCCCCAGCATTTT. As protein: CASSSGQGIQPQHF.

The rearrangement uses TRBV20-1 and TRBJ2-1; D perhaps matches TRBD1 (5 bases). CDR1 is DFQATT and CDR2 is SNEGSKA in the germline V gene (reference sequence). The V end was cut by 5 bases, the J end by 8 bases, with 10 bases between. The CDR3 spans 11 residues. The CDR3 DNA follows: TGCAGTGCTCCTAAAGGGGATGAGCAGTTCTTC. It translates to CSAPKGDEQFF.

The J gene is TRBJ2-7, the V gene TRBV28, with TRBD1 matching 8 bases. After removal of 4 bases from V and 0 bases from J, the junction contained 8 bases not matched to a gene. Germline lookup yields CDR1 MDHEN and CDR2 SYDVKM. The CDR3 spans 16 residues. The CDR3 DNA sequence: TGTGCCAGCAGTTCAACGGGGACAGGTTTCTCCTACGAGCAGTACTTC. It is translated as CASSSTGTGFSYEQYF.

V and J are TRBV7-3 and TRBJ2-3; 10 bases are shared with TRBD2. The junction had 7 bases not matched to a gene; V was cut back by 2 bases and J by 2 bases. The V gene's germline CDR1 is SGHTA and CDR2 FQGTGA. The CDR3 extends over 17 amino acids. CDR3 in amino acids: CASSLFGLAGATDTQYF. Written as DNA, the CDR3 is TGTGCCAGCAGCTTATTCGGTCTAGCGGGGGCCACAGATACGCAGTATTTT.

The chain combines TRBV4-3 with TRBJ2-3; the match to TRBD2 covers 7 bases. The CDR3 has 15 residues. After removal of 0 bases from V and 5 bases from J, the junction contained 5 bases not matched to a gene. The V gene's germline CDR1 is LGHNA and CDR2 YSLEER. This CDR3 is CASSQDGAGKDTQYF. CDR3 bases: TGCGCCAGCAGCCAAGATGGAGCGGGGAAAGATACGCAGTATTTT.